Included here is one T cell receptor (beta chain) sequence, with context. Its antigen remains unknown. From germline, CDR1 is SGHDT and CDR2 YYEEEE. The CDR3 is made up of 15 amino acids. Trimming cost V 4 bases and J 6 bases, with 19 bases left between them. The source of the sample is a study of shared clonotypes between healthy human individuals. Study findings and constraints: Estimated clonotype richness was generally higher in naive than memory subsets. Rarefaction exposed incomplete sorted-subset sequencing despite large depth.

Each sorted subset replicate got 200 ng genomic DNA, 30,000 or so genomes. Sequenced by immunoSEQ multiplex PCR; TCRdb stores in-frame clones only, minus some. The sample lists 700,000 or so clones, roughly 70% seen once, with around 1.8% in the top ten. Among the donors, all were Caucasian adults who lived in Nashville, Tennessee. Sequenced: memory CD4+ T cells sorted from blood. Subset defined: CD45RA-negative fraction. The chain couples TRBV5-6 to TRBJ1-1; D is undetermined. This sequence was found in a woman in her 30s in good health. The CDR3 region has the DNA TGTGCCAGCAGCGGTGACGGGTTCAGCTTCTCTGAAGCTTTCTTT. Its protein is CASSGDGFSFSEAFF.